This TCR beta chain appears in the sequencing data of a study of T-cell reconstitution after alpha-beta-depleted transplantation in children. Germline V gene sequence: CDR1 DFQATT, CDR2 SNEGSKA (reference sequence). The CDR3 is 12 residues long. Between the trimmed V and J ends, which lost 0 bases and 4 bases, there was a span of 6 bases. Only a few counts were recorded for this clonotype. Unique molecular identifiers were incorporated during preparation of the TCRbeta library. TCRdb called the PCR reads again in MiXCR, with one record for every CDR3 protein. The table lists about 420,000 distinct CDR3 sequences, about a tenth of them singletons.

The chain is built from TRBV20-1 and TRBJ1-1, with unresolved D. This TCR derives from a human donor who donated a stem cell graft to a child with acute myeloid leukemia. This specimen was PBMCs from the stem cell graft donor, taken from the stem cell graft. The CDR3 bases are TGCAGTGCTAGAGATCGCAGCACTGAAGCTTTCTTT. Protein product: CSARDRSTEAFF.